These 2 T cell receptor beta chains came from one sample sequenced in a study of kidney transplant recipient with SARS-CoV-2 infection. Via MiXCR, TCRdb re-called the reads, giving one row per CDR3 protein. The repertoire holds 200,000 to 300,000 distinct CDR3 sequences, with around 30% as singletons. The sequenced sample was a blood sample, obtained at baseline and on roughly day 110 from a kidney transplant recipient. The receptors derive from a male patient in his 30s who had COVID-19 and was a kidney transplant recipient. Among the T cells, some may be from the graft donor.

This clonotype was recorded at least ten times. This rearrangement joins TRBV14 to TRBJ2-7; possible D gene TRBD2, 5 bases. This CDR3 has 13 residues. CDR1 SGHDN and CDR2 FVKESK come from the germline V gene. Trimming pared 1 base from V and 3 bases from J, leaving 7 bases between. The chain's CDR3 is CASSQVRVYEQYF. For the CDR3, the DNA is TGTGCCAGCAGCCAAGTGAGGGTCTACGAGCAGTACTTC. Full variable domain (outside the CDR3, taken from reference TRBV14 and TRBJ2-7): EAGVTQFPSHSVIEKGQTVTLRCDPISGHDNLYWYRRVMGKEIKFLLHFVKESKQDESGMPNNRFLAERTGGTYSTLKVQPAELEDSGVYFCASSQVRVYEQYFGPGTRLTVT.

The V call is TRBV7-6, the J call TRBJ1-4, with 8 bases matching TRBD1. Per the germline V gene, CDR1 is SGHVS and CDR2 is FNYEAQ. V lost 2 bases, J lost 2 bases, and 1 base stayed unmatched. The CDR3 is 15 residues long. The CDR3 protein is CASSLQGATNEKLFF. CDR3 DNA: TGTGCCAGCAGCTTACAGGGGGCGACTAATGAAAAACTGTTTTTT.